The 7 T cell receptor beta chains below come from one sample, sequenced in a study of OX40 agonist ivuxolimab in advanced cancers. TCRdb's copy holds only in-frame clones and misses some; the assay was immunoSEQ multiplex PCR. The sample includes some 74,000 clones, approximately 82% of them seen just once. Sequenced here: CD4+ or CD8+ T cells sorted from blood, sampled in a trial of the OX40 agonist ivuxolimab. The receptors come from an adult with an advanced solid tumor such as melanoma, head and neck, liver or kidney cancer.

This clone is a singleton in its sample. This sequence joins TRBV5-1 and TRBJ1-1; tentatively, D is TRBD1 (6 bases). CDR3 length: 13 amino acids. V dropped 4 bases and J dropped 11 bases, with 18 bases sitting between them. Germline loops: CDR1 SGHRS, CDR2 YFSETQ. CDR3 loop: CASSLMASGAAFF. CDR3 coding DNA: TGCGCCAGCAGCCTGATGGCGTCAGGGGCGGCTTTCTTT.

CDR3 in DNA: TGTGCCAGCTCACTGCCCGGGATCCCCGGAGAGCAGTACTTC. Translating it yields CASSLPGIPGEQYF. This chain links TRBV18 with TRBJ2-7; maybe TRBD2 (5 bases). Germline CDR1 is KGHSH and CDR2 is LQKENI. The V gene lost 4 bases and the J gene lost 7 bases, with 17 bases spanning the gap. The CDR3 spans 14 residues.

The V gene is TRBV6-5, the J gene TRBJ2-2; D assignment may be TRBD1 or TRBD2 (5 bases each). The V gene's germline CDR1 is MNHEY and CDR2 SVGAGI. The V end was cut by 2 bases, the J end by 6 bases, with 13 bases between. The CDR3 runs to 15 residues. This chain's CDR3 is CASSYRAVGAGELFF. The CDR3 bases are TGTGCCAGCAGTTACAGGGCTGTGGGGGCCGGGGAGCTGTTTTTT.

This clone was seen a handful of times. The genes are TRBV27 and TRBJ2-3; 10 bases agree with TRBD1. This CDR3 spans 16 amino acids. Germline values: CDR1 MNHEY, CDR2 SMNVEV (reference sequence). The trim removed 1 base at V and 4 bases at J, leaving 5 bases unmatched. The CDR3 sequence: CASSLYRDRGPDTQYF. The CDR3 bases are TGTGCCAGCAGTTTATACCGGGACAGGGGTCCAGATACGCAGTATTTT.

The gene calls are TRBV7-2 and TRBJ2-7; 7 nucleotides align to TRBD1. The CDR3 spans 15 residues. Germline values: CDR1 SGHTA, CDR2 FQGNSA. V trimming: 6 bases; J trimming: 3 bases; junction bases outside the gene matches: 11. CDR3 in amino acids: CASRNTRQGDYEQYF. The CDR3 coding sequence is TGTGCCAGCAGAAATACCAGACAGGGAGACTACGAGCAGTACTTC.

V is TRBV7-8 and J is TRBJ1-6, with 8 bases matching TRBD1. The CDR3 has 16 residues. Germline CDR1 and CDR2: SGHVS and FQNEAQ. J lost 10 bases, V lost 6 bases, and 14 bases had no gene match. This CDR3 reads CASSSQNRGSGSPLHF. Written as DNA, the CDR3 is TGTGCCAGCAGTTCCCAGAACAGGGGGTCGGGATCACCCCTCCACTTT.

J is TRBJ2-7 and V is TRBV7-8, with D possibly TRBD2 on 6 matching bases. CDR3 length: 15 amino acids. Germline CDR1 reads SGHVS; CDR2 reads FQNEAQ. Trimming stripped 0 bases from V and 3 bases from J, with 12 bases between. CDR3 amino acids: CASSLAQGGGYEQYF. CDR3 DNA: TGTGCCAGCAGCTTAGCCCAGGGAGGAGGCTACGAGCAGTACTTC.